This T cell receptor beta chain originates from a study of blood T cells in healthy people across ages. The CDR3 extends over 12 amino acids. The J segment lost 8 bases and the V segment lost 5 bases, leaving 4 bases of the junction unmatched. Germline V CDR1 and CDR2: LGHNA, YSLEER. Healthy Caucasians from Russia aged roughly 6 to 100 served as donors. Details on this clonotype: Its antigen is not identified.

It was with a sample-barcoded 5' primer and a J-beta primer mix that a second PCR of roughly 7 to 12 cycles was run. TCRdb fed the 5' RACE reads into MiXCR, producing one record per CDR3 protein. The table lists a few hundred thousand distinct CDR3 sequences, approximately 27% of them singletons. Overall study results and limits: TCR beta diversity tracked closely with naive T cell percentage. Expanded clonotype changes were possibly confounded by unknown donor CMV status.

The material sequenced was blood. The chain couples TRBV4-3 to TRBJ1-2; 8 nucleotides match TRBD1. This clonotype originated in a woman between 65 and 79 years old in good health. The CDR3 protein is CASSDRGSGYTF. The CDR3, as DNA: TGCGCCAGCAGCGACAGGGGTAGCGGCTACACCTTC.